The clone carrying this T cell receptor (beta chain) has just one count. Its antigen is unknown. The data were taken from a study of shared clonotypes between healthy human individuals. Points from the study as a whole: Naive subsets usually exceeded memory subsets in estimated richness.

The V and J ends lost 5 bases and 8 bases, in that order; junction bases with no gene match: 14. CDR3 size: 15 residues. Germline-derived CDR1 and CDR2 are MDHEN and SYDVKM. Profiled with immunoSEQ multiplex PCR; TCRdb holds only in-frame clones, not every one. The top ten clones hold about 0.39% of a sample with about 2.3 million clones, over 90% of them seen once. V and J are TRBV28 and TRBJ1-2; 7 bases map to TRBD1. Sequenced material: naive CD4+ T cells from PBMCs. The sample's subset: CD45RA+ positively selected. The sequence was obtained from a man younger than 30 in good health. Some clones in this sample may be carry-over from other donors' samples. The CDR3 spells CASSLSPGQPLGYTF. The CDR3 DNA is TGTGCCAGCAGTCTCAGCCCGGGACAGCCCTTGGGCTACACCTTC.